This TCR beta chain was sequenced for a study of T cell responses to AZD1222 COVID-19 vaccine (dated by TCRdb to the early 2020s). About the investigation overall: A total of under 250 trial participants underwent TCR sequencing, of whom 200 to 220 had received two doses of AZD1222 and roughly 26 had received two doses of the MenACWY control vaccine. Enrollment into the trials was organized by age into subgroups of 18-55, 56-69 and 70-plus years, and those subgroups contained approximately 160, 26 and 62 TCR-sequenced participants, respectively. On the study overall, not on this receptor specifically: Nearly half of unique spike-specific TCRs reportedly recognized epitopes outside regions mutated in the B.1.351 and B.1.1.7 variants. Participants were mostly white British, with more females than males. The authors suggested clonal diversity may have been underestimated. Conclusions about previously exposed vaccinees are limited because only five to seven AZD1222 recipients were SARS-CoV-2 seropositive at baseline. In the small 56-69-year group, the increase in depth fell short of significance, most likely because of low power. Because no day 14 peak-response samples were available, the repertoires could be characterized only after the peak T cell response. The vaccine-associated CD4 TCRs covered the entire spike protein, and the dominant responses fell in regions 160-218 and 743-854. After two AZD1222 doses, both the breadth and the depth of spike-specific TCRs were significantly higher than at day 0 and than in MenACWY recipients.

V is trimmed back by 0 bases and J by 3 bases, and the junction contains 7 bases that no gene match accounts for. From its cysteine to its phenylalanine, the CDR3 spans 18 amino acids. Kept here is only the CDR3 DNA, which spans 54 bases and is read in frame from base 1. The CDR1 and CDR2 encoded by the germline V gene (reference sequence) are LNHNV and YYDKDF. As to this clone: There is no known antigen for this receptor. Base qualities are not at hand, and no much larger clone is one base apart.

The CDR3 regions of human TCRbeta chains were subjected to immunosequencing. The original pipeline was this. Repertoire TCRs were matched against a reference library of SARS-CoV-2-specific TCRs generated with the MIRA antigen-specificity platform. Breadth was defined as the fraction of unique TCRs that were SARS-CoV-2-associated. Depth was defined as the fraction of total T cells that were SARS-CoV-2-associated. Using the MIRA data, every spike-specific TCR was mapped to the spike region that the TCR reacted to and assigned to either a CD4 or a CD8 class. Log10-transformed breadth and depth values were compared by one-way ANOVA with Sidak's multiple comparisons tests. The clones in this table, taken by TCRdb from immuneACCESS, are in-frame only. Not every clone is retained; where verified, under half of the shortfall comes from an unresolved V gene, and the cause of the rest is unknown. The V and J calls and clone size come from that table; D and trimming were worked out from the DNA. The sample table contains fewer than 200,000 clones; only one count was recorded for about 89% of them. The ten largest account for 1.5% to 2% of the sample.

According to the study, the label for this sample's time point signals: about 28 days (+/-7) after the second vaccine dose. AZD1222 recipients given second doses at about 4 weeks or at about 12 weeks were pooled, since spike-specific TCR depth and breadth were not found to differ between the two schedules. Vaccinee samples were obtained from the UK trials COV001 and COV002, which included a single-blind randomized controlled phase 2/3 trial of AZD1222 (ChAdOx1 nCoV-19) in healthy adults. Trial participant PBMC samples were collected at day 0 and day 28 after the second dose for TCRbeta chain sequencing.

The sequence derives from an adult who received the AZD1222 COVID-19 vaccine. The chain employs TRBV15 and TRBJ1-6; TRBD1 lines up with 8 middle nucleotides. The sequenced sample was peripheral blood, obtained 28 days after the second AZD1222 dose. DNA sequence: TGTGCCACCAGCAGAGATTTTGGACAGGGCATCTATAATTCACCCCTCCACTTT. Its protein product is CATSRDFGQGIYNSPLHF.